This TCR beta chain originates from a study of CD8+CD57+ T cells in acquired aplastic anemia. Study information: Healthy donor CD4+ cell samples had a mean of around 10 million reads. Study-level points and caveats: Patients versus controls showed no significant CD8+ Simpson's diversity difference. Researchers report that approximately 28 CD8+ CDR3 sequences appeared in both patients and controls.

For this clonotype: What it binds is not known.

The CDR3 runs to 11 residues. V gave up 0 bases and J gave up 10 bases, with 8 bases separating them. Germline V gene lookup returns CDR1 SGHDT and CDR2 YYEEEE. Profiling that covered TCR beta VDJ and CDR3 relied on genomic DNA as its template. Using its own MiXCR run on the reads, TCRdb lists one record per CDR3 protein. This table holds 150,000 to 200,000 distinct CDR3 sequences, roughly 47% found once. Material for sequencing was sorted CD4+, CD8+, or CD8+CD57+ T cells (not recorded which) from PBMCs. The chain uses TRBV5-6 and TRBJ2-7; D call uncertain. This receptor was identified in a human donor in good health. Here the CDR3 DNA reads TGTGCCAGCAGCTTGGGACGTCGACAGTACTTC. Translated: CASSLGRRQYF.